This is a list of T cell receptor beta chains from one sample in a study of STAT5B mutations in CD4+ large granular lymphocyte leukemia. Here immunoSEQ multiplex PCR was the method, and the copy in TCRdb shows in-frame clones only, minus some. The sample gives 35,000 to 40,000 clones, 70% to 90% of which show up once; less than 1.5% is in the top ten. Sequenced material: CD4+ T cells from blood buffy coats. The receptors derive from a human donor in good health. CDR3s include the opening cysteine and the closing phenylalanine or tryptophan. D genes are given only for firm matches. Some rows mark clone size as missing; the rest say once, few, many or name a class of expanded clone.

size	D	J	V	DNA	CDR3
few	-	TRBJ2-5	TRBV19	TGTGCCAGTAGTACCCCCCGGACAGAGATCCAAGAGACCCAGTACTTC	CASSTPRTEIQETQYF
-	-	TRBJ2-3	TRBV5-6	TGTGCCAGCAGCGGGGTCACAGATACGCAGTATTTT	CASSGVTDTQYF
few	-	TRBJ1-2	TRBV30	TGTGCCTATAGGGGGTCCTATGGCTACACCTTC	CAYRGSYGYTF
-	-	TRBJ2-7	TRBV11-2	TGTGCCAGCAGCTTAGGGACAGCGCTCTCATCCTACGAGCAGTACTTC	CASSLGTALSSYEQYF
-	-	TRBJ1-2	TRBV6-4	TGTGCCAGCAGTGACAAGGAGGGTCATGGCTACACCTTC	CASSDKEGHGYTF
-	TRBD2	TRBJ2-3	TRBV5-1	TGCGCCAGCAGCTTGGGTCTTGGAGCGGGAGGAGGGGCAGATACGCAGTATTTT	CASSLGLGAGGGADTQYF
-	TRBD1	TRBJ2-6	TRBV18	TGTGCCAGCTCATCGGGGACAGGGAACTCTGGGGCCAACGTCCTGACTTTC	CASSSGTGNSGANVLTF
-	TRBD2	TRBJ2-5	TRBV5-4	TGTGCCAGCAGCTTGGCGGCTAGCGGGAGTGAGACCCAGTACTTC	CASSLAASGSETQYF
once	-	TRBJ2-5	TRBV9	TGTGCCAGCAGCGTAGTGGGGGAGAGGGGGGAGACCCAGTACTTC	CASSVVGERGETQYF
once	-	TRBJ1-1	TRBV7-9	TGTGCCAGCAGCCCCACCGCCATGAACACTGAAGCTTTCTTT	CASSPTAMNTEAFF